The 32 T cell receptor beta chains presented below share a single source sample, sequenced in a study of T cells after yellow fever vaccination. TCRdb ran MiXCR on the 5' RACE reads and lists one entry per CDR3 protein. The table has some 400,000 distinct CDR3 sequences, 6.2% seen once; the top ten hold 15%. Sequencing used PBMCs, obtained 5 days after the yellow fever booster vaccination. All receptors derive from a man aged 25 to 40 who received the YFV17D yellow fever vaccine.

The V and J genes are TRBV21-1 and TRBJ2-1; the table names TRBD1, a call not compared with the DNA. TRBV21-1 is a pseudogene. This CDR3 region has 13 residues. The CDR3 loop is CASSTRQGAEQFF. CDR3 in DNA: TGTGCCAGCAGCACAAGACAGGGAGCAGAGCAGTTCTTC.

A few counts support this clonotype. The rearrangement links TRBV5-5 to TRBJ2-1; D remains ambiguous. Germline CDR1 reads SGHKS; CDR2 reads YYEKEE (reference sequence). The CDR3 runs to 13 residues. Trimming took 4 bases from V and 5 from J, leaving 10 bases between them. This CDR3 reads CASSGVNDNEQFF. The CDR3 DNA reads TGTGCCAGCAGCGGTGTAAACGACAATGAGCAGTTCTTC.

The sample holds a few counts of this clonotype. This chain joins TRBV3-1 and TRBJ2-1; 9 bases agree with TRBD2. The germline CDR1 and CDR2 sequences are LGHDT and YNNKEL (reference sequence). With V trimmed by 0 bases and J by 7 bases, 13 bases remained unmatched. The CDR3 loop spans 18 amino acids. The CDR3 DNA is TGTGCCAGCAGCCAAGAGACCCCCCGTAGCGGGAGAAGGAATGAGCAGTTCTTC. Translation gives CASSQETPRSGRRNEQFF.

There are many counts of this clonotype. The chain has TRBV25-1 and TRBJ2-3; 7 bases map to TRBD2. The trim removed 6 bases at V and 1 base at J, leaving 1 base unmatched. Germline V gene data show CDR1 as MGHDK and CDR2 as SYGVNS. This CDR3 region has 13 residues. CDR3 nucleotides: TGTGCCAGCAGAACTAGCGGCACAGATACGCAGTATTTT. It codes for CASRTSGTDTQYF. Based on the CDR3 plus reference TRBV25-1 and TRBJ2-3, the full variable domain is EADIYQTPRYLVIGTGKKITLECSQTMGHDKMYWYQQDPGMELHLIHYSYGVNSTEKGDLSSESTVSRIRTEHFPLTLESARPSHTSQYLCASRTSGTDTQYFGPGTRLTVL.

This clonotype was seen a handful of times. The chain carries TRBV4-3 and TRBJ2-7; tentatively, D is TRBD2 (5 bases). V was trimmed by 2 bases and J by 0 bases, leaving 14 bases between them. The CDR3 extends over 16 amino acids. The germline CDR1 and CDR2 sequences are LGHNA and YSLEER. The CDR3 here is CASSQLIGLSSYEQYF. CDR3 DNA: TGCGCCAGCAGCCAACTCATAGGACTGAGCTCCTACGAGCAGTACTTC.

Ten or more counts support this clonotype. The chain couples TRBV5-1 to TRBJ2-7; D may be TRBD1 (6 bases). Per the germline V gene, CDR1 is SGHRS and CDR2 is YFSETQ. Trimming removed 0 bases from V and 3 bases from J, with 10 bases in between. The CDR3 runs to 14 residues. DNA of the CDR3: TGCGCCAGCAGCTTGGCACAGGGAGACTACGAGCAGTACTTC. The encoded protein is CASSLAQGDYEQYF. Full variable domain (remainder filled in from reference TRBV5-1 and TRBJ2-7): KAGVTQTPRYLIKTRGQQVTLSCSPISGHRSVSWYQQTPGQGLQFLFEYFSETQRNKGNFPGRFSGRQFSNSRSEMNVSTLELGDSALYLCASSLAQGDYEQYFGPGTRLTVT.

This clonotype was seen only a few times. The rearrangement links TRBV4-1 to TRBJ2-2, with no clear D. Germline lookup yields CDR1 MGHRA and CDR2 YSYEKL. The CDR3 runs to 17 residues. Deletions cut 0 bases from V and 5 bases from J, with 16 bases between. The CDR3 region is CASSQDQPTRSTGELFF. The CDR3 DNA reads TGCGCCAGCAGCCAAGATCAACCGACCAGAAGTACCGGGGAGCTGTTTTTT.

The sample holds a few counts of this clonotype. The V call is TRBV6-5, the J call TRBJ2-5, with a possible D match to TRBD1 (6 bases). Germline loops: CDR1 MNHEY, CDR2 SVGAGI. Trimming removed 2 bases at V and 1 base at J, with 11 bases between. CDR3 length: 15 amino acids. DNA of the CDR3: TGTGCCAGCAGTTACCGGCGAGGGGGCCAAGAGACCCAGTACTTC. Protein sequence: CASSYRRGGQETQYF.

The table lists this clonotype with many counts. The chain employs TRBV7-2 and TRBJ2-7; TRBD2 might be the D (5 bases). Germline loops: CDR1 SGHTA, CDR2 FQGNSA. There are 11 residues in the CDR3. Trimming cost V 3 bases and J 6 bases, with 6 bases left between them. DNA for the CDR3: TGTGCCAGCAGCTTGGACTCCGAGCAGTACTTC. Translation gives CASSLDSEQYF.

The rearrangement uses TRBV5-1 and TRBJ2-5; 7 positions agree with TRBD1. This CDR3 has 14 amino acids. Trimming cost V 3 bases and J 5 bases; bases outside gene matches: 7. Germline lookup yields CDR1 SGHRS and CDR2 YFSETQ. The CDR3: CASSWNDRAETQYF. CDR3 in DNA: TGCGCCAGCAGCTGGAATGACAGGGCCGAGACCCAGTACTTC.

In its sample, this clonotype was seen a few times. The chain recombines TRBV5-4 with TRBJ2-2, with 8 positions matching TRBD2. The CDR3 sequence is 15 residues long. Germline V gene sequence: CDR1 SGHNT, CDR2 YYREEE (reference sequence). V was pared by 5 bases and J by 0 bases, with 3 bases of the junction left unmatched. The CDR3 nucleotides are TGTGCCAGCAGTGTAGCGGGATCGAACACCGGGGAGCTGTTTTTT. It is translated as CASSVAGSNTGELFF.

This clonotype was found many times. The rearrangement joins TRBV3-1 to TRBJ2-7; no definite D call. Germline-derived CDR1 and CDR2 are LGHDT and YNNKEL (reference sequence). V was pared by 4 bases and J by 3 bases, with 10 bases between. The CDR3 covers 13 residues. CDR3 residues: CASSPKWHYEQYF. The CDR3, as DNA: TGTGCCAGCAGCCCGAAATGGCACTACGAGCAGTACTTC.

This clonotype was detected a few times. The chain recombines TRBV12-3 or TRBV12-4 with TRBJ2-1; 7 bases line up with TRBD2. Trimming removed 9 bases from V and 0 bases from J; junction bases left unmatched: 11. This CDR3 has 16 amino acids. The DNA for the CDR3 is TGTGCCAGTATGCGGGACTACCAAAGCTCCTACAATGAGCAGTTCTTC. This sequence encodes CASMRDYQSSYNEQFF.

The chain is built from TRBV15 and TRBJ2-6, with unresolved D. This CDR3 is built from 13 residues. The germline V gene has CDR1 LNHNV and CDR2 YYDKDF (reference sequence). V gave up 6 bases and J gave up 4 bases, with 7 bases separating them. The CDR3 region is CATRESGANVLTF. CDR3 bases: TGTGCCACCAGGGAGTCGGGGGCCAACGTCCTGACTTTC.

This chain joins TRBV10-3 and TRBJ2-7, with TRBD2 matching over 7 bases. The CDR3 has 16 amino acids. Germline-derived CDR1 and CDR2 are ENHRY and SYGVKD. With 8 bases clipped from V and 2 bases from J, the junction kept 15 bases outside the gene matches. The CDR3 DNA follows: TGTGCCATCTCGGCGGGAGAAAGCGGTAGGACCTACGAGCAGTACTTC. This codes for CAISAGESGRTYEQYF.

This clonotype was counted between two and nine times. The chain combines TRBV18 with TRBJ2-1, with 9 bases identical to TRBD2. This CDR3 is 14 amino acids long. Germline values: CDR1 KGHSH, CDR2 LQKENI. The J segment lost 8 bases and the V segment lost 3 bases, leaving 5 bases of the junction unmatched. CDR3 DNA sequence: TGTGCCAGCTCACCCGGGACTAGCAACGATGAGCAGTTCTTC. Protein: CASSPGTSNDEQFF.

This clonotype has a count of ten or more. The chain combines TRBV20-1 with TRBJ1-4; 8 bases are shared with TRBD1. The ends lost 3 bases at V and 5 bases at J; junction bases unmatched: 8. CDR3 length: 15 residues. The germline CDR1 and CDR2 sequences are DFQATT and SNEGSKA (reference sequence). CDR3 region: CSARGMTGVNEKLFF. The CDR3 nucleotides are TGCAGTGCTAGGGGGATGACAGGGGTGAATGAAAAACTGTTTTTT.

This clonotype appeared a few times. This chain joins TRBV20-1 and TRBJ2-1; TRBD2 agrees at 8 bases. Germline CDR1 is DFQATT and CDR2 is SNEGSKA (reference sequence). This CDR3 spans 16 amino acids. After removal of 6 bases from V and 2 bases from J, the junction contained 12 bases not matched to a gene. CDR3: CSAPEAARGAYNEQFF. The DNA of the CDR3 is TGCAGTGCGCCCGAGGCGGCGCGGGGGGCCTACAATGAGCAGTTCTTC.

The sample holds a few counts of this clonotype. The V call is TRBV7-9, the J call TRBJ2-1; 8 positions agree with TRBD1. The CDR3 runs to 15 residues. The junction had 12 bases not matched to a gene; V was cut back by 5 bases and J by 9 bases. CDR1 SEHNR and CDR2 FQNEAQ come from the germline V gene (reference sequence). The CDR3 DNA reads TGTGCCAGCAGCCTGCGGACAGGGCGGGGTACTGAGCAGTTCTTC. Translating gives CASSLRTGRGTEQFF.

This clonotype was found many times. The rearrangement uses TRBV3-1 and TRBJ2-1, with D possibly TRBD1 on 5 matching bases. V was clipped by 2 bases and J by 6 bases, with 8 bases between them. This CDR3 contains 13 residues. The germline CDR1 and CDR2 sequences are LGHDT and YNNKEL (reference sequence). The CDR3 DNA reads TGTGCCAGCAGCCAAATAAGGGGCAATGAGCAGTTCTTC. It encodes CASSQIRGNEQFF.

This sequence joins TRBV18 and TRBJ2-7, with D perhaps TRBD2 (6 bases). Trimming took off 6 bases at V and 2 bases at J, with 14 bases between the two ends. The germline V gene has CDR1 KGHSH and CDR2 LQKENI. This CDR3 contains 14 residues. CDR3 coding DNA: TGTGCCAGCTCGCCGGGACTGGAGACCTACGAGCAGTACTTC. Translating it yields CASSPGLETYEQYF.

There are a few counts of this clonotype. V and J are TRBV20-1 and TRBJ2-3, with 10 bases fitting TRBD2. The V gene end was trimmed by 1 base and the J gene end by 4 bases; junction bases not matched to a gene: 8. Germline V gives CDR1 DFQATT, CDR2 SNEGSKA (reference sequence). This CDR3 spans 16 amino acids. DNA for the CDR3: TGCAGTGCTAGAGTTCAAAGCGGGAGGGCCTCAGATACGCAGTATTTT. Protein: CSARVQSGRASDTQYF.

The chain couples TRBV29-1 to TRBJ1-2; D unclear. Germline CDR1 is SQVTM and CDR2 is ANQGSEA. V was shortened by 5 bases and J by 4 bases, with 5 bases between the two germline ends. CDR3 length: 10 residues. In nucleotides, the CDR3 is TGCAGCGTTAACTTCTATGGCTACACCTTC. It is translated as CSVNFYGYTF. The full variable domain, in which reference TRBV29-1 and TRBJ1-2 provide the parts outside the CDR3, is SAVISQKPSRDICQRGTSLTIQCQVDSQVTMMFWYRQQPGQSLTLIATANQGSEATYESGFVIDKFPISRPNLTFSTLTVSNMSPEDSSIYLCSVNFYGYTFGSGTRLTVV.

The V gene is TRBV5-1, the J gene TRBJ2-1; unclear D gene. CDR1 SGHRS and CDR2 YFSETQ come from the germline V gene. Trimming took off 0 bases at V and 0 bases at J, with 16 bases between the two ends. The CDR3 has 18 residues. CDR3 DNA sequence: TGCGCCAGCAGCTTGGGAGACGAGGAGATAAGCTCCTACAATGAGCAGTTCTTC. Amino acid sequence: CASSLGDEEISSYNEQFF.

Details on this clonotype: Sequence at one end of the junction differs from germline and may be a read error. This chain uses TRBV20-1 with TRBJ1-2, with D possibly matching TRBD1 (5 bases). Germline V CDR1 and CDR2: DFQATT, SNEGSKA (reference sequence). This CDR3 has 16 amino acids. CDR3 residues: CCATIGGKTMDYGYTF. The CDR3, as DNA: TGCTGTGCCACTATCGGGGGTAAAACCATGGACTATGGCTACACCTTC.

The chain joins TRBV20-1 to TRBJ2-1; 11 positions agree with TRBD2. The CDR3 totals 15 residues. Germline V gives CDR1 DFQATT, CDR2 SNEGSKA (reference sequence). J lost 9 bases, V lost 4 bases, and 11 bases had no gene match. The CDR3 region is CSATEPTSGTGEQFF. CDR3 DNA: TGCAGTGCTACTGAACCGACTAGCGGGACCGGTGAGCAGTTCTTC.

In its sample, this clonotype was seen many times. This chain links TRBV20-1 with TRBJ2-7; unclear D gene. Germline V gene sequence: CDR1 DFQATT, CDR2 SNEGSKA (reference sequence). The V end was cut by 7 bases, the J end by 0 bases, with 13 bases between. The CDR3 consists of 13 residues. This CDR3 reads CSGNSYFSYEQYF. The CDR3 DNA reads as TGCAGTGGAAACTCCTACTTCTCCTACGAGCAGTACTTC.

This clonotype was found many times. The V gene is TRBV7-8, the J gene TRBJ2-1; 9 bases are a match to TRBD2. This CDR3 has 15 amino acids. Per germline, CDR1 SGHVS and CDR2 FQNEAQ. Trimming at V came to 2 bases and at J to 6 bases, leaving 5 bases not matched to a gene. CDR3 in amino acids: CASSLSGGRGNEQFF. The CDR3 DNA is TGTGCCAGCAGCTTATCCGGCGGGAGGGGCAATGAGCAGTTCTTC.

The chain has TRBV29-1 and TRBJ1-3; D unclear. From germline, CDR1 is SQVTM and CDR2 ANQGSEA. The CDR3 totals 12 residues. The CDR3 region has the DNA TGCGCCGCCCGATCCTCCGGAAACACCATATATTTT. It encodes CAARSSGNTIYF.

This clonotype was counted only a few times. The chain employs TRBV28 and TRBJ1-1; D possibly corresponds to TRBD1 (6 bases). This CDR3 region has 13 residues. CDR1 and CDR2 (germline): MDHEN, SYDVKM. V lost 7 bases and J lost 1, with 10 bases in between. The CDR3 spells CASIMGANTEAFF. DNA for the CDR3: TGTGCCAGCATAATGGGGGCGAACACTGAAGCTTTCTTT.

The chain uses TRBV11-2 and TRBJ2-5; D not certain. Trimming took off 2 bases at V and 5 bases at J, with 6 bases between the two ends. CDR1 SGHAT and CDR2 FQNNGV come from the germline V gene. CDR3 length: 12 residues. The CDR3 region has the DNA TGTGCCAGCAGCTTAACAAGCGAGACCCAGTACTTC. This sequence encodes CASSLTSETQYF.

This clonotype was counted only a few times. The chain couples TRBV6-2 or TRBV6-3 to TRBJ2-1; D might be TRBD2 (6 bases). From germline, CDR1 is MNHEY and CDR2 SVGEGT. Trimming pared 8 bases from V and 3 bases from J, leaving 14 bases between. This CDR3 region has 14 residues. The CDR3 nucleotides read TGTGCCAGCGGGGCGGGACTTAACTACAATGAGCAGTTCTTC. This translates into CASGAGLNYNEQFF.